This T cell receptor (beta chain) stems from a study of blood T cell repertoires in COVID-19 (TCRdb year 2020). A note on the overall study: Samples covering the acute and convalescent phases of COVID-19 were provided by collaborators in the United States, Italy and Spain. The material from the prospective study consisted of cDNA or gDNA derived from T cells, B-cell-depleted T cells, or PBMCs. Subjects who had been exposed to COVID-19, were actively infected with it, or had recovered from it provided the deeply sampled blood TCRbeta repertoires that made up the dataset. A freely available public database, intended as a resource for researchers studying the immune response to SARS-CoV-2, is where the repertoires were released. The samples were drawn from two sources: the first 160 participants of the ongoing ImmuneRACE study, and 1,254 subjects contributed by 6 global collaborators. Nearly every sample came with metadata listing a de-identified subject ID, COVID-19 status, age in years and sex. HLA class I and class II types, where available, came from metadata supplied by the sample provider rather than from assay-based typing.

Points on this clone: No cognate antigen has been identified for it. It has no much larger one-base neighbor in the sample; base qualities were not kept.

The CDR3, from cysteine to phenylalanine, totals 13 residues. The CDR3 DNA has 39 bases and is translated from base 1. The V end loses 3 bases and the J end loses 7 bases, and a stretch of 7 bases separates them. Overall study outcomes, separate from this receptor: Clinical and demographic metadata were provided uncurated, with the amount varying by source and participant.

The immunoSEQ Assay, a bias-controlled multiplex PCR, was used to amplify TCRbeta CDR3 regions from genomic DNA. The source study handled its data this way. Nucleated cell counts per sample were estimated from amplification of reference gene primers within the assay. To quantify the absolute abundance of each unique TCRbeta CDR3 rearrangement, sequence reads were collapsed and filtered. For each sample, productive Simpson clonality was calculated as the square root of Simpson's diversity index over productive rearrangements. Held by TCRdb, this immuneACCESS table contains in-frame sequences only and omits some clones. Under half of the omission traces to an unresolved V gene where checked; the cause of the rest is unknown. V, J and clone size are taken as reported in that table, and D and trimming were inferred from the DNA itself. In this sample the table shows around 300,000 clones, about 87% of which occur a single time. The ten largest clones represent about 5% of the sample.

In the prospective study, participants were 18 to 89 years old, resided in about two dozen geographic areas of the United States, and were enrolled through a virtual design. In the prospective study, cohorts were assigned on the basis of participant-reported clinical history obtained from a screening survey and a study questionnaire. ImmuneRACE Cohort 3 recovered participants were defined by two consecutive negative NP/OP PCR tests, healthcare professional clearance, or symptom resolution. Each participant in the prospective study had whole blood, serum and a nasopharyngeal or oropharyngeal swab collected by mobile phlebotomists. Over a roughly 2-month period, participants in the prospective study had the option of providing additional blood draws and questionnaires. Before DNA extraction, prospective study blood samples were shipped either frozen or at room temperature.

The TCR comes from a man aged 30-40 years who had recovered from COVID-19. The chain is made from TRBV12-3 or TRBV12-4 and TRBJ1-6; the D gene assignment is ambiguous. The sequenced material came from PBMCs or T cells enriched from blood (not recorded which). At the DNA level, the sequence is TGTGCCAGCAGTTTTGAGGCCAATTCACCCCTCCACTTT. Its translation reads: CASSFEANSPLHF.